A single sample gave rise to the 28 T cell receptor beta chains below, sequenced in a study of blood T cell repertoires in COVID-19. Libraries were prepared by immunoSEQ multiplex PCR; TCRdb keeps only in-frame clonotypes and omits some of them. The sample yields 150,000 to 200,000 clones, 90% seen once. The sequenced sample was peripheral blood. The receptors here all came from a man aged 45-65 years with acute or convalescent COVID-19.

The chain joins TRBV5-6 to TRBJ2-7, with 8 bases fitting TRBD2. The CDR3 sequence is 15 residues long. Germline V gene lookup returns CDR1 SGHDT and CDR2 YYEEEE. V was pared by 5 bases and J by 6 bases, with 13 bases of the junction left unmatched. DNA of the CDR3: TGTGCCAGCAGGCGCGCTAGCGGGCATGGCGGCGAGCAGTACTTC. This encodes CASRRASGHGGEQYF.

The rearrangement uses TRBV3-1 (or the pseudogene TRBV3-2) and TRBJ2-5; 12 bases line up with TRBD2. This CDR3 comprises 12 residues. With 1 base clipped from V and 13 bases from J, the junction kept 1 base outside the gene matches. The germline V gene encodes CDR1 LGHDT and CDR2 YNNKEL (reference sequence). DNA for the CDR3: TGTGCCAGCAGCCAAGGACTAGCGGGAGTGTACTTC. As protein: CASSQGLAGVYF.

The rearrangement uses TRBV18 and TRBJ1-5; the D is unclear. The CDR3 is 14 amino acids. Germline CDR1 and CDR2: KGHSH and LQKENI. Between the trimmed V and J ends, which lost 2 bases and 4 bases, there was a span of 9 bases. In DNA, the CDR3 is TGTGCCAGCTCACCAACGGGTGGGAATCAGCCCCAGCATTTT. Its protein product is CASSPTGGNQPQHF.

V and J are TRBV3-1 (or the pseudogene TRBV3-2) and TRBJ2-7, with 11 bases that match TRBD2. CDR1 is LGHDT, CDR2 YNNKEL, per germline (reference sequence). CDR3 length: 14 amino acids. The trim removed 2 bases at V and 4 bases at J, leaving 1 base unmatched. DNA of the CDR3: TGTGCCAGCAGCCAACCTAGCGGGGGGTACGAGCAGTACGTC. This translates into CASSQPSGGYEQYV.

This chain joins TRBV29-1 and TRBJ1-5, with a tentative D call TRBD1 (5 bases). Looked up from germline, CDR1 is SQVTM and CDR2 is ANQGSEA. V was trimmed by 4 bases and J by 0 bases, leaving 7 bases between them. The CDR3 covers 13 residues. The CDR3 region has the DNA TGCAGCGTTGCAGGACATAGCAATCAGCCCCAGCATTTT. Translating gives CSVAGHSNQPQHF.

This clone was seen just once. The J gene is TRBJ2-5, the V gene TRBV9; 11 bases are a match to TRBD2. Germline V CDR1 and CDR2: SGDLS, YYNGEE. V shed 3 bases and J 3 bases; nucleotides not matched to a gene: 7. The CDR3 sequence is 16 residues long. The CDR3 here is CASSAGSLAGEETQYF. The CDR3 DNA follows: TGTGCCAGCAGCGCCGGGTCACTAGCGGGGGAAGAGACCCAGTACTTC.

This clone was detected only once. The chain combines TRBV7-6 with TRBJ2-3, with D perhaps TRBD2 (6 bases). The CDR3 consists of 15 residues. CDR1 and CDR2 from the germline V gene are SGHVS and FNYEAQ. V shed 2 bases and J shed 1 base, with 10 bases lying between them. CDR3 loop: CASSLLASGTDTQYF. DNA of the CDR3: TGTGCCAGCAGCTTATTGGCTAGCGGCACAGATACGCAGTATTTT.

The gene calls are TRBV11-3 and TRBJ2-2, with D tentatively TRBD2 (6 bases). The CDR3 runs 16 residues. Germline V gives CDR1 SGHNT, CDR2 YENEEA. The germline V and J ends were trimmed by 5 bases and 3 bases, with 16 bases remaining between them. The CDR3 DNA reads as TGTGCCAGCAGCCCAGGACGATGGGAGGACACCGGGGAGCTGTTTTTT. Translated: CASSPGRWEDTGELFF.

The V call is TRBV7-6, the J call TRBJ2-3, with D uncertain. CDR1 and CDR2 (germline): SGHVS, FNYEAQ. Trimming stripped 1 base from V and 0 bases from J, with 8 bases between. This CDR3 contains 15 residues. For the CDR3, the DNA is TGTGCCAGCAGCTTAGAGGCCGGGAGCACAGATACGCAGTATTTT. It encodes CASSLEAGSTDTQYF.

This clone came up once. This chain joins TRBV7-9 and TRBJ1-3, with D possibly being TRBD1 (6 bases). The CDR3 spans 16 residues. Trimming took 2 bases from V and 4 from J, leaving 15 bases between them. CDR1 SEHNR and CDR2 FQNEAQ come from the germline V gene (reference sequence). The CDR3 region is CASSLTGGLRGNTIYF. The CDR3 DNA reads TGTGCCAGCAGCTTAACGGGGGGCCTCCGCGGAAACACCATATATTTT.

This rearrangement joins TRBV5-1 to TRBJ1-2, with D perhaps matching TRBD1 (5 bases). V lost 4 bases and J 3 bases, leaving 10 bases between the germline ends. Looked up from germline, CDR1 is SGHRS and CDR2 is YFSETQ. The CDR3 is 13 amino acids. The CDR3 spells CASSVRGDYGYTF. The CDR3 bases are TGCGCCAGCAGCGTTCGGGGGGACTATGGCTACACCTTC.

The chain joins TRBV5-4 to TRBJ1-2, with 8 bases fitting TRBD1. V dropped 4 bases and J dropped 2; count of bases not matched to a gene: 10. Germline lookup yields CDR1 SGHNT and CDR2 YYREEE (reference sequence). This CDR3 region has 16 residues. CDR3 nucleotide sequence: TGTGCCAGCAGCCCGGCGGGACAGGTGCCCAACTATGGCTACACCTTC. It specifies CASSPAGQVPNYGYTF.

The CDR3 here is CASTQQPTGRETQYF. The CDR3 DNA reads TGCGCCAGCACCCAACAGCCGACAGGCCGGGAGACCCAGTACTTC. This chain uses TRBV5-1 with TRBJ2-5; the D gene is possibly TRBD1 (6 bases). V gave up 6 bases and J gave up 5 bases, with 20 bases separating them. The CDR3 consists of 15 residues. From germline, CDR1 is SGHRS and CDR2 YFSETQ.

This clone was observed a handful of times. The chain uses TRBV28 and TRBJ2-7; TRBD2 matches at 7 bases. J was trimmed by 5 bases and V by 6 bases; bases with no gene match: 10. This CDR3 is built from 14 residues. From germline, CDR1 is MDHEN and CDR2 SYDVKM. The CDR3 nucleotides read TGTGCCAGCAGCCCACCCGGACGGGGGGACGAGCAGTACGTC. It codes for CASSPPGRGDEQYV.

In DNA, the CDR3 is TGCGCCAGCAGCTTGGATGACGGCGGGAACACTGAAGCTTTCTTT. It encodes CASSLDDGGNTEAFF. The V gene is TRBV5-1, the J gene TRBJ1-1; D not resolved. The CDR3 consists of 15 residues. With 0 bases removed from V and 1 base from J, the gap between germline ends came to 10 bases. The germline CDR1 and CDR2 sequences are SGHRS and YFSETQ.

The chain couples TRBV5-5 to TRBJ1-2, with 12 bases fitting TRBD1. The V segment lost 3 bases and the J segment 4 bases; nucleotides outside the gene matches: 10. The CDR3 totals 17 residues. In germline, CDR1 is SGHKS, CDR2 YYEKEE (reference sequence). The CDR3 coding sequence is TGTGCCAGCAGCTGGGGACAGGGGGCTTCGGGTGGCTATGGCTACACCTTC. As protein: CASSWGQGASGGYGYTF.

This rearrangement joins TRBV10-2 to TRBJ2-2; 10 bases agree with TRBD1. V was clipped by 6 bases and J by 1 base; unmatched bases: 11. CDR1 is WSHSY and CDR2 is SAAADI in the germline V gene. This CDR3 is built from 18 residues. CDR3 sequence (DNA): TGCGCCAGCAGCGACAAAGGGACAGGGGCCAAGAACACCGGGGAGCTGTTTTTT. Amino acid sequence: CASSDKGTGAKNTGELFF.

The chain uses TRBV6-1 and TRBJ2-1; D perhaps matches TRBD2 (6 bases). Trimming took 3 bases from V and 0 from J, leaving 9 bases between them. The germline gives CDR1 MNHNS, CDR2 SASEGT. The length of the CDR3 is 15 residues. CDR3 residues: CASSEAGYSYNEQFF. The DNA for the CDR3 is TGTGCCAGCAGTGAGGCGGGGTACTCCTACAATGAGCAGTTCTTC.

This clone was recorded only once. The chain links TRBV7-2 to TRBJ2-3; D perhaps matches TRBD1 (6 bases). The CDR3 spans 15 residues. Germline lookup yields CDR1 SGHTA and CDR2 FQGNSA. Deletions cut 1 base from V and 4 bases from J, with 12 bases between. The CDR3 DNA reads TGTGCCAGCAGCTTAGGTAGCAACAGGGCAGATACGCAGTATTTT. Its protein product is CASSLGSNRADTQYF.

This chain connects TRBV18 to TRBJ2-1; 11 bases fit TRBD2. The CDR3 has 16 amino acids. Germline assignment: CDR1 KGHSH and CDR2 LQKENI. V lost 6 bases and J lost 3; bases outside the gene matches: 7. The DNA of the CDR3 is TGTGCCAGCTCCCCCGGGACTAGCGGCTACTACAATGAGCAGTTCTTC. Translating gives CASSPGTSGYYNEQFF.

This chain uses TRBV6-6 with TRBJ2-3; no firm D call. The germline V gene encodes CDR1 MNHNY and CDR2 SVGAGI (reference sequence). Trimming removed 0 bases from V and 0 bases from J, with 10 bases in between. The CDR3 contains 16 residues. The CDR3 coding sequence is TGTGCCAGCAGTTACTCGGTAGCTTCTAGCACAGATACGCAGTATTTT. Amino acids: CASSYSVASSTDTQYF.

The gene calls are TRBV19 and TRBJ1-3, with D hard to call. V was clipped by 3 bases and J by 3 bases, with 6 bases between them. Germline loops: CDR1 LNHDA, CDR2 SQIVND (reference sequence). The CDR3 consists of 13 residues. In nucleotides, the CDR3 is TGTGCCAGTAGTATCCACGGTGGAAACACCATATATTTT. Its protein product is CASSIHGGNTIYF.

V and J are TRBV27 and TRBJ1-5; D not certain. V shed 6 bases and J shed 1 base, with 13 bases lying between them. Germline V gene sequence: CDR1 MNHEY, CDR2 SMNVEV (reference sequence). This CDR3 spans 15 amino acids. The CDR3 sequence is CASRKARGSNQPQHF. The CDR3 DNA follows: TGTGCCAGCAGGAAGGCCCGCGGGAGCAATCAGCCCCAGCATTTT.

This CDR3 reads CASRAGTSGGQETQYF. DNA for the CDR3: TGTGCCAGCAGAGCCGGGACTAGCGGGGGCCAAGAGACCCAGTACTTC. The chain has TRBV2 and TRBJ2-5, with 14 bases that match TRBD2. The CDR3 length is 16 residues. Germline trimming cut 6 bases from V and 1 base from J; bases unmatched to any gene: 4. Germline values: CDR1 SNHLY, CDR2 FYNNEI.

V and J are TRBV15 and TRBJ2-7; 9 positions match TRBD1. Losses at the gene ends were 2 bases for V and 2 bases for J; bases not matched to a gene: 7. CDR3 length equals 16 residues. Germline V gene lookup returns CDR1 LNHNV and CDR2 YYDKDF (reference sequence). CDR3 region: CATSRTGTGTTYEQYF. The DNA for the CDR3 is TGTGCCACCAGCAGAACTGGGACAGGGACGACCTACGAGCAGTACTTC.

The chain recombines TRBV7-2 with TRBJ2-7; perhaps TRBD1 as D (6 bases). The germline gives CDR1 SGHTA, CDR2 FQGNSA. V was trimmed by 1 base and J by 4 bases, leaving 8 bases between them. This CDR3 spans 13 amino acids. CDR3 nucleotide sequence: TGTGCCAGCAGCTTAGGGACAGAATACGAGCAGTACGTC. Its protein is CASSLGTEYEQYV.

V gene TRBV10-3 combines with J gene TRBJ1-1, with 10 bases lining up with TRBD1. CDR1 is ENHRY and CDR2 is SYGVKD in the germline V gene. The CDR3 runs 14 residues. Trimming cost V 6 bases and J 8 bases; bases outside gene matches: 9. The CDR3 region is CAISRTGGGYEAFF. The DNA of the CDR3 is TGTGCCATCAGCCGGACAGGGGGTGGTTACGAAGCTTTCTTT.

The V gene is TRBV5-1, the J gene TRBJ2-3, with 10 bases fitting TRBD2. Trimming took 3 bases from V and 3 from J; bases not matched to a gene: 7. This CDR3 is built from 16 residues. Germline V gene lookup returns CDR1 SGHRS and CDR2 YFSETQ. As DNA, the CDR3 is TGCGCCAGCAGCTCGGTACTAGCGGGGACTACAGATACGCAGTATTTT. Translation gives CASSSVLAGTTDTQYF.